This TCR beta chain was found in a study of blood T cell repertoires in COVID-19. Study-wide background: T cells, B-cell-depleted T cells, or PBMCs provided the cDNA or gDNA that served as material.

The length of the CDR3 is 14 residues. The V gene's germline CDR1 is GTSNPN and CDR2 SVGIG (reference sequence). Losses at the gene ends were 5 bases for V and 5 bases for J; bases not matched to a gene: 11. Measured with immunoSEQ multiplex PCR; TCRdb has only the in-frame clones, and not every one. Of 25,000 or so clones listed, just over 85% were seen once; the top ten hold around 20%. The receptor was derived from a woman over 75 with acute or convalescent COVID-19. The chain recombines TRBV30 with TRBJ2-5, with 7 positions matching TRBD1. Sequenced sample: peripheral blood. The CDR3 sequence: CAWAKGASRETQYF. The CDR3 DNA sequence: TGTGCCTGGGCCAAGGGGGCTTCCAGGGAGACCCAGTACTTC.